The subject of this entry is one TCR beta chain. The ends were cut back, 5 bases at V and 4 bases at J, with 11 bases in the middle. CDR3 length: 13 residues. In germline, CDR1 is SGHVS, CDR2 FQNEAQ. Depth targeted 1 in 200,000 to 1 in 1 million T cells, averaging 10x coverage per clonotype. The repertoire was sequenced with immunoSEQ multiplex PCR; TCRdb's copy has only in-frame clones and lacks some. The sample consists of nearly 15,000 clones, roughly 69% of them appearing once. The source of the sample is a study of cytotoxic CD8 clonotypes in ibrutinib-treated CLL. The overall study: Response samples were taken after a median around 11 months of treatment, range 6 to 36.

The material was PBMCs, obtained before ibrutinib treatment. This sequence was found in a human donor with chronic lymphocytic leukemia. The chain combines TRBV7-8 with TRBJ1-2, with TRBD1 as a possible D gene (6 bases). The CDR3, as DNA: TGTGCCAGCAGCGCCACAGGGTCCTATGGCTACACCTTC. Its protein product is CASSATGSYGYTF. The whole variable domain, remainder taken from reference TRBV7-8 and TRBJ1-2, is GAGVSQSPRYKVAKRGQDVALRCDPISGHVSLFWYQQALGQGPEFLTYFQNEAQLDKSGLPSDRFFAERPEGSVSTLKIQRTQQEDSAVYLCASSATGSYGYTFGSGTRLTVV.